This T cell receptor (beta chain) was recorded in a study of metastatic and nonmetastatic thyroid tumors. At the level of the study: Repertoires were compared across blood and tumor or nodule tissue from malignant and benign thyroid patients.

Germline CDR1 is SGDLS and CDR2 is YYNGEE. The V and J ends lost 0 bases and 5 bases, in that order; junction bases with no gene match: 16. The CDR3 contains 18 residues. Thyroid surgery was preceded by no treatment in any patient. TCRdb redid the clone calls on the PCR reads using MiXCR. This sample carries around 19,000 clones, around 16% of them seen once, and the ten largest clones take about 10%. The source material was tumor tissue. The chain is built from TRBV9 and TRBJ1-1, with TRBD1 matching 7 bases. The clonotype originates from a female donor with papillary thyroid cancer or a benign thyroid nodule (not recorded which). Some clones in this sample may be carry-over from other donors' samples. CDR3 protein: CASSVVVGGTEEGTEAFF. Here the CDR3 DNA reads TGTGCCAGCAGCGTAGTAGTTGGAGGGACAGAGGAGGGTACTGAAGCTTTCTTT.